The sequence of this T cell receptor (beta chain) was determined in a study of long-term antiretroviral therapy in people with HIV. Run at survey level, the immunoSEQ assay was version v3.0. The table came from immunoSEQ multiplex PCR; TCRdb's copy has only in-frame clones and leaves some out. This sample yields over 25,000 clones, of which 70% to 90% are seen a single time; roughly 4.1% belongs to the top ten. Germline CDR1 and CDR2: KGHSH and LQKENI. CDR3 length equals 18 residues. Trimming took 4 bases from V and 4 from J, leaving 26 bases between them. The material was unsorted PBMCs, obtained 0.5 years after starting antiretroviral therapy. The clonotype originates from a woman younger than 30 with HIV. The chain joins TRBV18 to TRBJ2-7; D may match TRBD1 or TRBD2 (6 bases each). CDR3 nucleotide sequence: TGTGCCAGCTCACGGGGTAGCGGAGGACCCGGAGGGGGTTACGAGCAGTACTTC. Its translation: CASSRGSGGPGGGYEQYF.